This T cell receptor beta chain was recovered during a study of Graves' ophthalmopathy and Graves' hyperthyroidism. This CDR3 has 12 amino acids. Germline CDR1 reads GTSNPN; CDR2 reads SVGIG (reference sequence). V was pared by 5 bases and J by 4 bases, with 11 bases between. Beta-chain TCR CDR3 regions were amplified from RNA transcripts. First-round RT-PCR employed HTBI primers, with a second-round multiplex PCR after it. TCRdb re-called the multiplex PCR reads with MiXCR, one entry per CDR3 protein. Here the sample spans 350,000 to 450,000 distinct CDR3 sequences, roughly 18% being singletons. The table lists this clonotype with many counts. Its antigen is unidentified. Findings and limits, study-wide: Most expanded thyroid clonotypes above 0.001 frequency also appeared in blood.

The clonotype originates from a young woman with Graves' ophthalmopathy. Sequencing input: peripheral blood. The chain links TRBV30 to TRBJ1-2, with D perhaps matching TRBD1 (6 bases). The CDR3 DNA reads TGTGCCTGGGGTGGACAGACCTATGGCTACACCTTC. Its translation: CAWGGQTYGYTF.